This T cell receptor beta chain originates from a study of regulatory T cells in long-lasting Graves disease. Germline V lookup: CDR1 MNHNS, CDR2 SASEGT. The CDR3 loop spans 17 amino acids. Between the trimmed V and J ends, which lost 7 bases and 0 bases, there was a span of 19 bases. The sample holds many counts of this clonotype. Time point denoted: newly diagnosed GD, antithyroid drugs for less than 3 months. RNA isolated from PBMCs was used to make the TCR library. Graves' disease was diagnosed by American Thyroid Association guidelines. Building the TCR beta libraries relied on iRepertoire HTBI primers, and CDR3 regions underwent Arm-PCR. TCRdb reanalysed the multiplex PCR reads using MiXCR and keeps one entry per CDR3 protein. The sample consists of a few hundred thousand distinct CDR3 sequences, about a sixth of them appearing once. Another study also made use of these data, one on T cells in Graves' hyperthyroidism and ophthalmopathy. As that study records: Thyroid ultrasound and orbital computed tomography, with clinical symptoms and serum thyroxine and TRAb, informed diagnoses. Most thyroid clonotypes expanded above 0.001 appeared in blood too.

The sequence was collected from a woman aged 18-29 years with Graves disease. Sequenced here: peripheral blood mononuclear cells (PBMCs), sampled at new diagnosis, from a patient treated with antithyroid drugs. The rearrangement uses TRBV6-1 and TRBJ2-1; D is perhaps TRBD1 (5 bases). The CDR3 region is CASTSGRAQSSYNEQFF. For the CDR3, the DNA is TGTGCCAGCACCTCGGGCAGGGCCCAGAGCTCCTACAATGAGCAGTTCTTC.